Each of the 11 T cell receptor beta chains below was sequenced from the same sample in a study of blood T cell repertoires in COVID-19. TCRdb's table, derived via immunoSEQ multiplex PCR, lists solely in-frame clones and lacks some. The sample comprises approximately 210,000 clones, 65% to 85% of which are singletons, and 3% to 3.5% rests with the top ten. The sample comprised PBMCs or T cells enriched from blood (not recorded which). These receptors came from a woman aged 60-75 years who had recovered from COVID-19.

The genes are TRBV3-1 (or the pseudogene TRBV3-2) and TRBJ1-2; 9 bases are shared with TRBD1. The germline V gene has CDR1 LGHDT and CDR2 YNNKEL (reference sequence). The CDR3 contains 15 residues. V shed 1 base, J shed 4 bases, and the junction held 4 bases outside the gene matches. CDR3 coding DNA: TGTGCCAGCAGCCAAGTACAGGGGGCGGCCTATGGCTACACCTTC. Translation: CASSQVQGAAYGYTF.

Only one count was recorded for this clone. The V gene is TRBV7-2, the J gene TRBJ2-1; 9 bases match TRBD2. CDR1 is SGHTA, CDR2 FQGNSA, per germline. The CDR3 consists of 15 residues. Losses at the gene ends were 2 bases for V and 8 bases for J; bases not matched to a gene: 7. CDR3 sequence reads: CASSLLAGTEDEQFF. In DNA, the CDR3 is TGTGCCAGCAGCTTACTAGCGGGGACGGAAGATGAGCAGTTCTTC.

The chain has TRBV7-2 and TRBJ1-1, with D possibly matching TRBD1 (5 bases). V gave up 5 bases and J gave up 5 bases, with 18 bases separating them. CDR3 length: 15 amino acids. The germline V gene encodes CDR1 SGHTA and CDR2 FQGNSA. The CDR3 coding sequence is TGTGCCAGCAGCCCCCCTGGGGGGGGATGGACTGAAGCTTTCTTT. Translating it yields CASSPPGGGWTEAFF.

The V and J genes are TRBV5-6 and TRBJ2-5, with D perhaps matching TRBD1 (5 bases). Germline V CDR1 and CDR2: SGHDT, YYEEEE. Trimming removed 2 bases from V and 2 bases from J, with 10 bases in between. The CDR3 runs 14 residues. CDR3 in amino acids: CASSFLGLQETQYF. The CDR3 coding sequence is TGTGCCAGCAGCTTCCTGGGGCTTCAAGAGACCCAGTACTTC.

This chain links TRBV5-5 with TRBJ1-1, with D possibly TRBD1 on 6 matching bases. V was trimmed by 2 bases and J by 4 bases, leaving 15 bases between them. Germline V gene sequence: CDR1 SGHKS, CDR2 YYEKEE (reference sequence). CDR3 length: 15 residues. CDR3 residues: CASSFRQGMGTEAFF. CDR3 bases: TGTGCCAGCAGCTTCCGGCAGGGGATGGGCACTGAAGCTTTCTTT.

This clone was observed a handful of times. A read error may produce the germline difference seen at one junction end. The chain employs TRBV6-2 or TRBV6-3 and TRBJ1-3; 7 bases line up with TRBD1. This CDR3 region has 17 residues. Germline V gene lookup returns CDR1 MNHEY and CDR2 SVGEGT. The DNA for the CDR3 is TGTGCCAGCAGTTACGACGCCAGACAGGGACATGGATACACCATATATTTT. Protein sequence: CASSYDARQGHGYTIYF.

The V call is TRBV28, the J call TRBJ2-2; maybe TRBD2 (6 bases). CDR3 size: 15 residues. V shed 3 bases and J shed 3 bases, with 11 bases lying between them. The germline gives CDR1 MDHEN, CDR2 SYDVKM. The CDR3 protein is CASSLSGTYTGELFF. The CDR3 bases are TGTGCCAGCAGTTTGTCCGGGACTTACACCGGGGAGCTGTTTTTT. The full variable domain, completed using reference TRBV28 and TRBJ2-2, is DVKVTQSSRYLVKRTGEKVFLECVQDMDHENMFWYRQDPGLGLRLIYFSYDVKMKEKGDIPEGYSVSREKKERFSLILESASTNQTSMYLCASSLSGTYTGELFFGEGSRLTVL.

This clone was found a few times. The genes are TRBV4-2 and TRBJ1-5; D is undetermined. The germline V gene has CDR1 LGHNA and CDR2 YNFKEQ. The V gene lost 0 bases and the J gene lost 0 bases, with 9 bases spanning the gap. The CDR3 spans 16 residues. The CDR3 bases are TGTGCCAGCAGCCAAGAACCCGGGGATAGCAATCAGCCCCAGCATTTT. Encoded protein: CASSQEPGDSNQPQHF.

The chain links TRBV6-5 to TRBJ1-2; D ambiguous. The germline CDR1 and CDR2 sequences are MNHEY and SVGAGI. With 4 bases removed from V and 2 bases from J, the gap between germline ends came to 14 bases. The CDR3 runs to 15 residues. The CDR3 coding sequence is TGTGCCAGCAGTTCGGGGTCTGGGCAGAACTATGGCTACACCTTC. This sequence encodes CASSSGSGQNYGYTF.

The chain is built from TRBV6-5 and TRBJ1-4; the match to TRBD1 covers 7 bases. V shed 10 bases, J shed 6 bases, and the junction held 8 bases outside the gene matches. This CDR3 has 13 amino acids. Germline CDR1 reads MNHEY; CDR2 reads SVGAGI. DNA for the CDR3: TGTGCCACCTCCAGGGGGGAATATGAAAAACTGTTTTTT. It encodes CATSRGEYEKLFF.

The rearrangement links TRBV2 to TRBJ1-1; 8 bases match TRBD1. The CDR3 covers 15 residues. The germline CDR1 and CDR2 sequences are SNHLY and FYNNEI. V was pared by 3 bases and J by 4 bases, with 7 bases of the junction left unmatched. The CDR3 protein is CASSDPGQVGTEAFF. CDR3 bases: TGTGCCAGCAGTGATCCGGGACAGGTTGGCACTGAAGCTTTCTTT.